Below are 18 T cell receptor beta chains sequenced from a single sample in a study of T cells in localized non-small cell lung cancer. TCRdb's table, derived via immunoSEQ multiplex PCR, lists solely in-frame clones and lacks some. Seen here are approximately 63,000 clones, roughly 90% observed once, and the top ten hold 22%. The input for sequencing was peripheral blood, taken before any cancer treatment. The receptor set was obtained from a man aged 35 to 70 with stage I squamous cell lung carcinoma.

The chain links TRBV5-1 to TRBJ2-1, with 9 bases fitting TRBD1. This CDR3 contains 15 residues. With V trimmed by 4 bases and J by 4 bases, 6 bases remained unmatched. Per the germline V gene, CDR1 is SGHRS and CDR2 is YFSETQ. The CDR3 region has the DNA TGCGCCAGCAGCACAGGACAGGGGAGTTACAATGAGCAGTTCTTC. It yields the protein CASSTGQGSYNEQFF.

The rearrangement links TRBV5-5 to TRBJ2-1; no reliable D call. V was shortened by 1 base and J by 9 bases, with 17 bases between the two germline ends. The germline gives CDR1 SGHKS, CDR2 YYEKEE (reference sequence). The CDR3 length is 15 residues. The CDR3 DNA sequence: TGTGCCAGCAGCTTGAACTTAGAGAGATGGAGTGAGCAGTTCTTC. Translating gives CASSLNLERWSEQFF.

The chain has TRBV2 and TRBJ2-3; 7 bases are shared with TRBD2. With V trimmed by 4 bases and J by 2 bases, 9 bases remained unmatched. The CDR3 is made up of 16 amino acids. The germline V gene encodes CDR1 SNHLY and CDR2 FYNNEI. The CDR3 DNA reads TGTGCCAGCAGTGGAACGGCGGGAGAGAACACAGATACGCAGTATTTT. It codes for CASSGTAGENTDTQYF.

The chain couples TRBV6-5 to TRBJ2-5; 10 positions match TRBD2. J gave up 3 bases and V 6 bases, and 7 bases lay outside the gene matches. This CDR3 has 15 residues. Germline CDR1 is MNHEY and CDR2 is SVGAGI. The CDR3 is CASSQGLATKETQYF. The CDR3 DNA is TGTGCCAGCAGCCAGGGACTAGCGACCAAAGAGACCCAGTACTTC.

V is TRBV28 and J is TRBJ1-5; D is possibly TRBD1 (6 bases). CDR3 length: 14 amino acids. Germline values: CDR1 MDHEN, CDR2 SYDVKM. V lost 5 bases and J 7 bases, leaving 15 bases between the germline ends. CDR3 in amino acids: CASSKGGAGQPQHF. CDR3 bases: TGTGCCAGCAGTAAGGGGGGGGCTGGGCAGCCCCAGCATTTT. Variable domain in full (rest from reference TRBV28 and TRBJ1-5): DVKVTQSSRYLVKRTGEKVFLECVQDMDHENMFWYRQDPGLGLRLIYFSYDVKMKEKGDIPEGYSVSREKKERFSLILESASTNQTSMYLCASSKGGAGQPQHFGDGTRLSIL.

The chain's CDR3 is CATSRRQDSNYGYTF. The CDR3 DNA is TGTGCCACCAGCAGAAGACAGGACTCGAACTATGGCTACACCTTC. V gene TRBV15 combines with J gene TRBJ1-2; possibly TRBD1 for D (6 bases). Looked up from germline, CDR1 is LNHNV and CDR2 is YYDKDF (reference sequence). Trimming removed 2 bases from V and 2 bases from J, with 12 bases in between. This CDR3 is 15 amino acids long.

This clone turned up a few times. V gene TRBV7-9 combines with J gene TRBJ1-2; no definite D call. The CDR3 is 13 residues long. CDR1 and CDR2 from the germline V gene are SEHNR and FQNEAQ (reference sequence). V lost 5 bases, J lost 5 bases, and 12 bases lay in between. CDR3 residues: CASSPPKPYGYTF. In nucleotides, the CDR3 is TGTGCCAGCAGCCCACCCAAGCCATATGGCTACACCTTC.

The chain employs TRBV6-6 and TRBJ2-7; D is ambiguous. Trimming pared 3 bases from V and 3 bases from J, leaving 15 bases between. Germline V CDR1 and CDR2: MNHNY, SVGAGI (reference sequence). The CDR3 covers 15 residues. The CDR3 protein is CASSYPLGPVYEQYF. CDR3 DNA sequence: TGTGCCAGCAGTTATCCCCTCGGACCGGTCTACGAGCAGTACTTC.

Written as DNA, the CDR3 is TGTGCCAGCTGGACTAGCGGTCTCGCGAACACCGGGGAGCTGTTTTTT. Translating gives CASWTSGLANTGELFF. V gene TRBV25-1 combines with J gene TRBJ2-2; 10 nucleotides match TRBD2. With V trimmed by 8 bases and J by 0 bases, 6 bases remained unmatched. This CDR3 region has 16 residues. Germline CDR1 MGHDK, CDR2 SYGVNS.

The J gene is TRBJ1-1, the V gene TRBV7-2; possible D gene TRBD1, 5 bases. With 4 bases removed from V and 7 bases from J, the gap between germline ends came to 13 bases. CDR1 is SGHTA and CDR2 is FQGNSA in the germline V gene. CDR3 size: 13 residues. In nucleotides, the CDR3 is TGTGCCAGCAGCTCTGACAGCGCCTTTGAAGCTTTCTTT. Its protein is CASSSDSAFEAFF.

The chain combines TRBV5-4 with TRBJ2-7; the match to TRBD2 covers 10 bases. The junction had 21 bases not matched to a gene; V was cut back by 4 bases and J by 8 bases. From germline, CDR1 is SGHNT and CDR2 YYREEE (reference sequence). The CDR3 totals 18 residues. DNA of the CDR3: TGTGCCAGCAGCACCGGTGGGAGAGCGGGGGGGTCTTGGTTGCAGCAGTACTTC. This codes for CASSTGGRAGGSWLQQYF.

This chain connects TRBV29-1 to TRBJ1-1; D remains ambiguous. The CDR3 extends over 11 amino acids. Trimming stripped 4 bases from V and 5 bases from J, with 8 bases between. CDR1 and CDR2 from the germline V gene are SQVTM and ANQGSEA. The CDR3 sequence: CSVVWETEAFF. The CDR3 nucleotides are TGCAGCGTTGTATGGGAGACTGAAGCTTTCTTT.

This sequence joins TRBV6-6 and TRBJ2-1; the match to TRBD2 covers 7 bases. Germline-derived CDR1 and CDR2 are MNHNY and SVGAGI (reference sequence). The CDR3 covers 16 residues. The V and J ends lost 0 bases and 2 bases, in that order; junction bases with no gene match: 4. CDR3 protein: CASSYSASGTYNEQFF. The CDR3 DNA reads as TGTGCCAGCAGTTACTCGGCCAGCGGGACCTACAATGAGCAGTTCTTC.

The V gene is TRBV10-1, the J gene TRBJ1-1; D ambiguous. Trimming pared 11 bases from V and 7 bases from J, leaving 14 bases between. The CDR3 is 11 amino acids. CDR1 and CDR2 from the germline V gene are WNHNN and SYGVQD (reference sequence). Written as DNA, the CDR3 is TGCGCCTCGCCGGGCCCACTTGAAGCTTTCTTT. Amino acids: CASPGPLEAFF.

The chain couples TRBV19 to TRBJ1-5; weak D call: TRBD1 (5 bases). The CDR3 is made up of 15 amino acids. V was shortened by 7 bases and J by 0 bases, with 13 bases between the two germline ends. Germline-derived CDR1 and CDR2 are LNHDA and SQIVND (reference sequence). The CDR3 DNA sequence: TGTGCCAGTAATTCAGGGCTTGGTAGCAATCAGCCCCAGCATTTT. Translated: CASNSGLGSNQPQHF.

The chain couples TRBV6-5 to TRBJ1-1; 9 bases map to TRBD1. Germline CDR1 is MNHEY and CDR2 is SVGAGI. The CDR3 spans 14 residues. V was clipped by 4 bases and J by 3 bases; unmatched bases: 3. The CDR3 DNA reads TGTGCCAGCAGTTCGGGGACAGGGTACACTGAAGCTTTCTTT. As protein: CASSSGTGYTEAFF.

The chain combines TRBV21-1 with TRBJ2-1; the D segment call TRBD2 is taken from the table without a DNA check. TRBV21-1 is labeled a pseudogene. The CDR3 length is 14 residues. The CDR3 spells CASPLGVSPTEQFF. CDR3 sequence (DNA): TGTGCCAGCCCTTTAGGAGTCTCTCCAACTGAGCAGTTCTTC.

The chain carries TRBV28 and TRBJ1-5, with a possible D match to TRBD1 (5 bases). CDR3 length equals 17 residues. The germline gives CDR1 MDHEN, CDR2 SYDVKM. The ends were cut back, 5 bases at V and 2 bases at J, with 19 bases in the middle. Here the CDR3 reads CASSPPRAGGGNQPQHF. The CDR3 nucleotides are TGTGCCAGCAGTCCCCCCCGGGCAGGAGGGGGCAATCAGCCCCAGCATTTT.